Presented here are 27 T cell receptor beta chains from one specimen sequenced in a study of somatic mutations in cytotoxic T cells in rheumatoid arthritis. Libraries were prepared by immunoSEQ multiplex PCR; TCRdb keeps only in-frame clonotypes and omits some of them. The data contain 5,500 to 9,000 clones, 60% of them seen just once; the ten biggest clones take up around 23%. The sequencing input was CD8+ T cells sorted from blood. These receptors were taken from a woman between 35 and 50 years old in good health.

The chain carries TRBV21-1 and TRBJ1-1. TRBV21-1 is an annotated pseudogene. The CDR3 runs to 16 residues. CDR3: CASSKLGSRNPTEAFF. CDR3 nucleotides: TGTGCCAGCAGCAAGTTGGGGTCCAGGAACCCCACTGAAGCTTTCTTT.

This clone was counted once. V gene TRBV7-8 combines with J gene TRBJ1-1; D gene ambiguous. Trimming cost V 1 base and J 6 bases, with 12 bases left between them. CDR3 length: 14 residues. Germline V CDR1 and CDR2: SGHVS, FQNEAQ. CDR3 sequence (DNA): TGTGCCAGCAGCTTAGGCGACGGGTGGTCTGAAGCTTTCTTT. Its protein product is CASSLGDGWSEAFF.

This clone was detected only a few times. J is TRBJ1-1 and V is TRBV19; D unresolved. The germline gives CDR1 LNHDA, CDR2 SQIVND (reference sequence). The CDR3 loop spans 17 amino acids. V lost 1 base, J lost 1 base, and 16 bases lay in between. This CDR3 reads CASSIGTVGGRNTEAFF. The CDR3 DNA is TGTGCCAGTAGTATAGGAACGGTGGGTGGGAGGAACACTGAAGCTTTCTTT.

The V gene is TRBV5-1, the J gene TRBJ1-2, with 7 bases fitting TRBD1. Looked up from germline, CDR1 is SGHRS and CDR2 is YFSETQ. The CDR3 consists of 17 residues. J lost 7 bases, V lost 4 bases, and 19 bases had no gene match. CDR3: CASSPPSWGGGVPGYTF. In DNA form, the CDR3 reads TGCGCCAGCAGCCCACCCTCCTGGGGAGGGGGCGTCCCTGGCTACACCTTC.

The V and J genes are TRBV5-6 and TRBJ2-7; D uncertain. Germline V gives CDR1 SGHDT, CDR2 YYEEEE. The CDR3 contains 13 residues. V lost 2 bases to trimming and J lost 2 bases, with 8 bases between them. The CDR3 loop reads CASSLAIPYEQYF. The CDR3 DNA reads as TGTGCCAGCAGCTTAGCGATTCCCTACGAGCAGTACTTC. Filled out from reference TRBV5-6 and TRBJ2-7, the complete variable domain reads DAGVTQSPTHLIKTRGQQVTLRCSPKSGHDTVSWYQQALGQGPQFIFQYYEEEERQRGNFPDRFSGHQFPNYSSELNVNALLLGDSALYLCASSLAIPYEQYFGPGTRLTVT.

The chain has TRBV7-9 and TRBJ2-7; no firm D call. Germline V CDR1 and CDR2: SEHNR, FQNEAQ (reference sequence). Trimming left V 5 bases short and J 2 bases short, with 7 bases between. This CDR3 region has 12 residues. The CDR3 loop is CASSPGPYEQYF. CDR3 DNA sequence: TGTGCCAGCAGCCCCGGGCCCTACGAGCAGTACTTC.

The chain couples TRBV27 to TRBJ1-6; D call uncertain. The germline gives CDR1 MNHEY, CDR2 SMNVEV (reference sequence). The CDR3 is made up of 14 amino acids. V was trimmed by 2 bases and J by 7 bases, leaving 9 bases between them. The CDR3, as DNA: TGTGCCAGCAGTTTACCCTTATGGAATTCACCCCTCCACTTT. It yields the protein CASSLPLWNSPLHF.

This clone was detected a few times. The genes are TRBV5-5 and TRBJ2-7; TRBD1 might be the D (5 bases). Germline V lookup: CDR1 SGHKS, CDR2 YYEKEE (reference sequence). The CDR3 runs 14 residues. Trimming left V 1 base short and J 6 bases short, with 14 bases between. CDR3 sequence (DNA): TGTGCCAGCAGCTTGTCTATGGGGCCTGGCGAGCAGTACTTC. Translating it yields CASSLSMGPGEQYF.

This chain uses TRBV6-4 with TRBJ2-3; 9 bases line up with TRBD2. The CDR3 length is 15 residues. Germline assignment: CDR1 MRHNA and CDR2 SNTAGT. The junction had 4 bases not matched to a gene; V was cut back by 0 bases and J by 6 bases. In DNA form, the CDR3 reads TGTGCCAGCAGTGACTCGGGCACTAGCGGGGATACGCAGTATTTT. It encodes CASSDSGTSGDTQYF.

This clone was detected only a few times. This chain links TRBV7-2 with TRBJ2-1, with 11 bases matching TRBD2. The V gene end was trimmed by 3 bases and the J gene end by 7 bases; junction bases not matched to a gene: 8. Germline V lookup: CDR1 SGHTA, CDR2 FQGNSA. The CDR3 loop spans 16 amino acids. The CDR3 bases are TGTGCCAGCAGCTTGGTTAGCGGGAGGGTCGTTAATGAGCAGTTCTTC. Translating gives CASSLVSGRVVNEQFF.

The chain is built from TRBV6-1 and TRBJ2-7; 9 bases align to TRBD1. Looked up from germline, CDR1 is MNHNS and CDR2 is SASEGT. The CDR3 runs to 15 residues. J was trimmed by 3 bases and V by 3 bases; bases with no gene match: 6. In DNA, the CDR3 is TGTGCCAGCAGTGACCCTACGGGACAGGGCTACGAGCAGTACTTC. Amino acids: CASSDPTGQGYEQYF.

The V and J genes are TRBV25-1 and TRBJ2-7; TRBD1 agrees at 7 bases. Trimming took 4 bases from V and 2 from J; bases not matched to a gene: 2. Germline assignment: CDR1 MGHDK and CDR2 SYGVNS. There are 13 residues in the CDR3. The CDR3 protein is CASSVGTAYEQYF. The CDR3 DNA follows: TGTGCCAGCAGTGTGGGGACAGCCTACGAGCAGTACTTC.

This clone showed up just a few times. The rearrangement uses TRBV15 and TRBJ2-1; no firm D call. Deletions cut 0 bases from V and 8 bases from J, with 11 bases between. Germline CDR1 and CDR2: LNHNV and YYDKDF (reference sequence). The length of the CDR3 is 14 residues. The CDR3 coding sequence is TGTGCCACCAGCAGAGAGGGCCAATGGGATGAGCAGTTCTTC. Translated, it gives CATSREGQWDEQFF.

The chain carries TRBV5-6 and TRBJ2-5; D is unclear. The CDR3 runs 15 residues. The V end lost 4 bases, the J end lost 1 base, and 14 bases lay between the germline ends. The germline V gene encodes CDR1 SGHDT and CDR2 YYEEEE. The CDR3 spells CASSGYTGFQETQYF. As DNA, the CDR3 is TGTGCCAGCAGCGGCTATACGGGTTTCCAAGAGACCCAGTACTTC. Full variable domain (remainder filled in from reference TRBV5-6 and TRBJ2-5): DAGVTQSPTHLIKTRGQQVTLRCSPKSGHDTVSWYQQALGQGPQFIFQYYEEEERQRGNFPDRFSGHQFPNYSSELNVNALLLGDSALYLCASSGYTGFQETQYFGPGTRLLVL.

This sequence joins TRBV28 and TRBJ2-5; 11 nucleotides match TRBD2. With 6 bases clipped from V and 1 base from J, the junction kept 13 bases outside the gene matches. The CDR3 runs to 18 residues. Per the germline V gene, CDR1 is MDHEN and CDR2 is SYDVKM. The CDR3 region has the DNA TGTGCCAGCAGCCCTCTAGCGGGAGGTCCTCTTATCCAAGAGACCCAGTACTTC. As protein: CASSPLAGGPLIQETQYF.

The chain is built from TRBV11-2 and TRBJ2-7, with 12 bases identical to TRBD2. The junction had 2 bases not matched to a gene; V was cut back by 4 bases and J by 4 bases. The CDR3 length is 14 residues. CDR1 is SGHAT and CDR2 is FQNNGV in the germline V gene. For the CDR3, the DNA is TGTGCCAGCAGCTCTAGCGGGGGGGGGTACGAGCAGTACTTC. It encodes CASSSSGGGYEQYF.

The table lists this clone with a few counts. V and J are TRBV19 and TRBJ2-3; 7 nucleotides agree with TRBD1. Germline V gene sequence: CDR1 LNHDA, CDR2 SQIVND (reference sequence). The V segment lost 3 bases and the J segment 0 bases; nucleotides outside the gene matches: 3. The CDR3 is made up of 15 amino acids. The CDR3 sequence: CASSMGTASTDTQYF. CDR3 sequence (DNA): TGTGCCAGTAGTATGGGGACAGCGAGCACAGATACGCAGTATTTT.

This clone was seen only a few times. The rearrangement joins TRBV7-9 to TRBJ2-7; D unclear. V gave up 5 bases and J gave up 1 base, with 6 bases separating them. Germline-derived CDR1 and CDR2 are SEHNR and FQNEAQ (reference sequence). This CDR3 region has 12 residues. The CDR3 loop is CASSDISYEQYF. In DNA, the CDR3 is TGTGCCAGCAGCGACATTTCCTACGAGCAGTACTTC.

This clone is termed medium-sized. The chain combines TRBV4-2 with TRBJ2-3; 7 bases map to TRBD2. The CDR3 sequence is 17 residues long. Germline V gives CDR1 LGHNA, CDR2 YNFKEQ. J gave up 0 bases and V 4 bases, and 10 bases lay outside the gene matches. Written as DNA, the CDR3 is TGTGCCAGCAGCCGAATGGTGGCTAGCGGTAGCACAGATACGCAGTATTTT. Its protein product is CASSRMVASGSTDTQYF.

Within the sample, this clone is medium-sized. The J gene is TRBJ1-2, the V gene TRBV14, with TRBD1 matching 7 bases. CDR3 length: 14 residues. The germline gives CDR1 SGHDN, CDR2 FVKESK. V lost 5 bases and J lost 5; bases outside the gene matches: 8. Written as DNA, the CDR3 is TGTGCCAGCAGCAAACGGGACAGATTATATGGCTACACCTTC. This gives the protein CASSKRDRLYGYTF. The full variable domain, rest sourced from reference TRBV14 and TRBJ1-2, is EAGVTQFPSHSVIEKGQTVTLRCDPISGHDNLYWYRRVMGKEIKFLLHFVKESKQDESGMPNNRFLAERTGGTYSTLKVQPAELEDSGVYFCASSKRDRLYGYTFGSGTRLTVV.

CDR3 loop: CASSRTATSYEQYF. For the CDR3, the DNA is TGTGCCAGCAGTAGGACGGCGACCTCCTACGAGCAGTACTTC. The gene calls are TRBV2 and TRBJ2-7, with no clear D. V gave up 5 bases and J gave up 0 bases, with 11 bases separating them. Germline values: CDR1 SNHLY, CDR2 FYNNEI. The CDR3 is 14 amino acids.

CDR3 DNA: TGTGCCAGCAGGACGGGACTAGCAGACGAGCAGTACTTC. As protein: CASRTGLADEQYF. The V gene is TRBV6-5, the J gene TRBJ2-7; 9 bases align to TRBD2. Germline V gene sequence: CDR1 MNHEY, CDR2 SVGAGI. This CDR3 is 13 amino acids long. J was trimmed by 5 bases and V by 6 bases; bases with no gene match: 5.

CDR3 sequence: CASSQVVGSTPYEQYF. CDR3 DNA: TGCGCCAGCAGCCAAGTAGTCGGCAGCACCCCCTACGAGCAGTACTTC. V and J are TRBV4-1 and TRBJ2-7; D is undetermined. V lost 1 base, J lost 2 bases, and 15 bases lay in between. The germline V gene has CDR1 MGHRA and CDR2 YSYEKL. The CDR3 is made up of 16 amino acids.

This clone has a handful of counts. The genes are TRBV7-9 and TRBJ2-5; possibly TRBD1 or TRBD2 for D (6 bases each). V was clipped by 0 bases and J by 3 bases, with 11 bases between them. CDR1 and CDR2 from the germline V gene are SEHNR and FQNEAQ (reference sequence). The CDR3 is made up of 15 amino acids. The chain's CDR3 is CASSLAKGGEETQYF. The CDR3, as DNA: TGTGCCAGCAGCTTAGCGAAGGGGGGTGAAGAGACCCAGTACTTC. Looking up the rest from reference TRBV7-9 and TRBJ2-5 gives the full variable domain: DTGVSQNPRHKITKRGQNVTFRCDPISEHNRLYWYRQTLGQGPEFLTYFQNEAQLEKSRLLSDRFSAERPKGSFSTLEIQRTEQGDSAMYLCASSLAKGGEETQYFGPGTRLLVL.

The chain employs TRBV4-2 and TRBJ2-7; 7 positions match TRBD2. Germline CDR1 reads LGHNA; CDR2 reads YNFKEQ. With V trimmed by 0 bases and J by 2 bases, 1 base remained unmatched. The CDR3 runs to 14 residues. CDR3: CASSQEGGAYEQYF. CDR3 bases: TGTGCCAGCAGCCAAGAGGGGGGGGCCTACGAGCAGTACTTC.

The rearrangement joins TRBV7-2 to TRBJ2-7; no clear D. CDR1 and CDR2 from the germline V gene are SGHTA and FQGNSA. The CDR3 totals 13 residues. The V gene lost 5 bases and the J gene lost 1 base, with 9 bases spanning the gap. The CDR3 nucleotides are TGTGCCAGCAGCCCGGACGGATCCTACGAGCAGTACTTC. Translated: CASSPDGSYEQYF.

This sequence joins TRBV29-1 and TRBJ2-1, with 7 bases fitting TRBD2. Germline V gene data show CDR1 as SQVTM and CDR2 as ANQGSEA. J gave up 1 base and V 3 bases, and 3 bases lay outside the gene matches. The CDR3 covers 14 residues. CDR3 bases: TGCAGCGTTGATGCGGGAGAATCCTACAATGAGCAGTTCTTC. Translated, it gives CSVDAGESYNEQFF.